The 22 T cell receptor beta chains given below trace back to one sample, sequenced in a study of molecular identifiers for immune sequencing clone quantification. TCRdb reprocessed the PCR reads via MiXCR and lists one record per CDR3 protein. The sample shows approximately 60,000 distinct CDR3 sequences, about 19% of them seen only once. Sequenced: naive CD8+ T cells from blood, with Jurkat cell RNA spiked in. Sample subset: FACS-sorted CD8+CD4-CCR7+CD45RA+ naive T cells. These TCRs come from a human donor in good health. Some libraries in this study had Jurkat cell RNA spiked in.

This clonotype was seen ten or more times. The CDR3 sequence is CASSLEQGFYEQYF. The CDR3 region has the DNA TGTGCCAGCAGCCTCGAACAGGGTTTCTACGAGCAGTACTTC. The chain joins TRBV7-9 to TRBJ2-7, with a possible D match to TRBD1 (6 bases). Germline V CDR1 and CDR2: SEHNR, FQNEAQ (reference sequence). The CDR3 has 14 amino acids. The V end lost 5 bases, the J end lost 3 bases, and 14 bases lay between the germline ends.

In this sample, this clonotype turned up many times. This chain uses TRBV27 with TRBJ2-7; weak D call: TRBD2 (6 bases). This CDR3 is built from 13 residues. The germline gives CDR1 MNHEY, CDR2 SMNVEV (reference sequence). V was pared by 6 bases and J by 0 bases, with 9 bases between. Written as DNA, the CDR3 is TGTGCCAGCAGACTAGCTCCCTCCTACGAGCAGTACTTC. It is translated as CASRLAPSYEQYF.

This clonotype was seen repeatedly, ten times or more. V is TRBV20-1 and J is TRBJ2-5, with TRBD2 as a possible D gene (6 bases). V lost 5 bases and J 5 bases, leaving 24 bases between the germline ends. The length of the CDR3 is 16 residues. CDR1 is DFQATT and CDR2 is SNEGSKA in the germline V gene (reference sequence). CDR3 in amino acids: CSAPLTGESFMETQYF. In nucleotides, the CDR3 is TGCAGTGCTCCCCTAACGGGAGAGTCTTTTATGGAGACCCAGTACTTC.

This clonotype has just one count. With a much larger clone just one base away, this may be a read error. This rearrangement joins TRBV4-1 to TRBJ2-1, with a tentative D call TRBD2 (5 bases). Germline V CDR1 and CDR2: MGHRA, YSYEKL. CDR3 size: 20 residues. V gave up 1 base and J gave up 2 bases, with 24 bases separating them. CDR3 sequence (DNA): TGCGCCAGCAGCCAAGGCGACCCTCTTGGGGAGTTCAGCGCCTACAATGAGCAGTTCTTC. Amino acids: CASSQGDPLGEFSAYNEQFF.

This clonotype was seen once. Just one base apart from a much larger clone, this may be a read error. The rearrangement links TRBV20-1 to TRBJ1-1; possibly TRBD1 for D (5 bases). V was trimmed by 5 bases and J by 4 bases, leaving 8 bases between them. This CDR3 spans 11 amino acids. The V gene's germline CDR1 is DFQATT and CDR2 SNEGSKA (reference sequence). CDR3 amino acids: CSAYRSTEAFF. Here the CDR3 DNA reads TGCAGTGCTTACAGGAGCACTGAAGCTTTCTTT.

This clonotype has ten or more counts. V gene TRBV5-6 combines with J gene TRBJ1-2; a weak D match, TRBD1 (6 bases). V lost 4 bases, J lost 0 bases, and 19 bases lay in between. The CDR3 is made up of 17 amino acids. CDR1 and CDR2 from the germline V gene are SGHDT and YYEEEE. CDR3 region: CASSQKIGGGPNYGYTF. The CDR3 region has the DNA TGTGCCAGCAGCCAGAAAATAGGGGGGGGTCCTAACTATGGCTACACCTTC.

This clonotype was seen repeatedly, ten times or more. The chain links TRBV27 to TRBJ2-2; D is uncertain. This CDR3 has 13 residues. V lost 3 bases and J 7 bases, leaving 9 bases between the germline ends. CDR1 is MNHEY and CDR2 is SMNVEV in the germline V gene (reference sequence). For the CDR3, the DNA is TGTGCCAGCAGTTTTACATTCAGCGGGGAGCTGTTTTTT. It translates to CASSFTFSGELFF.

This clonotype has ten or more counts. The chain uses TRBV28 and TRBJ2-7; TRBD2 matches 10 bases. The ends lost 6 bases at V and 3 bases at J; junction bases unmatched: 17. From germline, CDR1 is MDHEN and CDR2 SYDVKM. This CDR3 has 18 amino acids. The CDR3 DNA follows: TGTGCCAGCAGCCACTTCGGTGCCAGGAGCGGGAGGGACTACGAGCAGTACTTC. It translates to CASSHFGARSGRDYEQYF.

This clonotype was found many times. The chain joins TRBV11-2 to TRBJ2-7; weak D call: TRBD2 (5 bases). The CDR3 contains 16 residues. Trimming cost V 5 bases and J 3 bases, with 20 bases left between them. CDR1 and CDR2 from the germline V gene are SGHAT and FQNNGV. In DNA form, the CDR3 reads TGTGCCAGCAGCACTTGGACTCGCCAATTCCACTACGAGCAGTACTTC. Protein product: CASSTWTRQFHYEQYF. Complete variable domain (other parts from reference TRBV11-2 and TRBJ2-7): EAGVAQSPRYKIIEKRQSVAFWCNPISGHATLYWYQQILGQGPKLLIQFQNNGVVDDSQLPKDRFSAERLKGVDSTLKIQPAKLEDSAVYLCASSTWTRQFHYEQYFGPGTRLTVT.

This clonotype came up many times. The CDR3 here is CASSVAPDTGIGYNEQFF. The DNA of the CDR3 is TGTGCCAGCAGCGTAGCTCCCGACACGGGTATCGGCTACAATGAGCAGTTCTTC. The rearrangement uses TRBV9 and TRBJ2-1, with D hard to call. The germline gives CDR1 SGDLS, CDR2 YYNGEE. V was pared by 0 bases and J by 3 bases, with 19 bases between. The CDR3 covers 18 residues.

This clonotype was seen at least ten times. The rearrangement links TRBV4-3 to TRBJ2-5; 7 bases line up with TRBD1. The junction had 5 bases not matched to a gene; V was cut back by 3 bases and J by 4 bases. CDR1 and CDR2 from the germline V gene are LGHNA and YSLEER. The length of the CDR3 is 14 residues. DNA for the CDR3: TGCGCCAGCAGCCAGTCCTACAGGGGAGAGACCCAGTACTTC. Its protein product is CASSQSYRGETQYF.

This clonotype was observed many times. This chain connects TRBV23-1 to TRBJ2-5; D possibly corresponds to TRBD1 (6 bases). TRBV23-1 is an ORF, with its function uncertain. V lost 0 bases and J 1 base, leaving 21 bases between the germline ends. There are 19 residues in the CDR3. The CDR3 coding sequence is TGCGCCAGCAGTCAATCTTATGAGTGGTGGTGGACAGCCCAAGAGACCCAGTACTTC. Its protein is CASSQSYEWWWTAQETQYF.

This clonotype was seen at least ten times. The chain is built from TRBV11-3 and TRBJ2-3; D is ambiguous. The CDR3 totals 14 residues. V lost 5 bases and J 5 bases, leaving 14 bases between the germline ends. Germline values: CDR1 SGHNT, CDR2 YENEEA. The CDR3 DNA reads as TGTGCCAGCAGCCCAGCTTTCCTCGAAGATACGCAGTATTTT. Translation: CASSPAFLEDTQYF.

On this clonotype itself: At one end the junction does not follow the germline gene, possibly because of a read error. J is TRBJ2-3 and V is TRBV7-9; D is possibly TRBD1 or TRBD2 (7 bases each). The CDR3 runs 18 residues. CDR1 SEHNR and CDR2 FQNEAQ come from the germline V gene (reference sequence). CDR3 region: CASSTQAWDKGGTDTRYF. DNA of the CDR3: TGTGCCAGCAGCACGCAAGCCTGGGACAAGGGAGGGACAGATACGCGGTATTTT. The full variable domain, rest sourced from reference TRBV7-9 and TRBJ2-3, is DTGVSQNPRHKITKRGQNVTFRCDPISEHNRLYWYRQTLGQGPEFLTYFQNEAQLEKSRLLSDRFSAERPKGSFSTLEIQRTEQGDSAMYLCASSTQAWDKGGTDTRYFGPGTRLTVL.

The chain carries TRBV10-2 and TRBJ2-7; D might be TRBD1 (5 bases). CDR3 size: 13 residues. The V gene's germline CDR1 is WSHSY and CDR2 SAAADI. Trimming left V 1 base short and J 5 bases short, with 9 bases between. For the CDR3, the DNA is TGCGCCAGCAGTGAGTTGGGGCGAAACGAGCAGTACTTC. Amino acids: CASSELGRNEQYF.

This clonotype was recorded at least ten times. V is TRBV29-1 and J is TRBJ1-2, with D perhaps TRBD1 (6 bases). The germline CDR1 and CDR2 sequences are SQVTM and ANQGSEA. The ends were cut back, 5 bases at V and 2 bases at J, with 12 bases in the middle. CDR3 length: 13 residues. CDR3 sequence: CSVPGGRNYGYTF. CDR3 DNA: TGCAGCGTTCCGGGGGGCAGAAACTATGGCTACACCTTC.

Only a few counts were recorded for this clonotype. V gene TRBV12-3 or TRBV12-4 combines with J gene TRBJ1-1, with D perhaps TRBD1 (6 bases). Trimming stripped 6 bases from V and 4 bases from J, with 15 bases between. The CDR3 sequence is 14 residues long. The CDR3 here is CASRPEGGLTEAFF. The DNA for the CDR3 is TGTGCCAGCAGACCTGAGGGGGGGCTCACTGAAGCTTTCTTT.

This clonotype was observed many times. The genes are TRBV6-6 and TRBJ2-4; TRBD1 agrees at 10 bases. The CDR3 has 15 residues. V shed 8 bases, J shed 7 bases, and the junction held 11 bases outside the gene matches. Germline CDR1 reads MNHNY; CDR2 reads SVGAGI (reference sequence). DNA for the CDR3: TGTGCCAGCTCCGAGTCCGGGACAGGGGTCAACATTCAGTACTTC. Protein: CASSESGTGVNIQYF.

This clonotype has a count of ten or more. The J gene is TRBJ2-1, the V gene TRBV7-3; the D is unclear. The V gene's germline CDR1 is SGHTA and CDR2 FQGTGA. The CDR3 sequence is 13 residues long. The V gene lost 5 bases and the J gene lost 8 bases, with 13 bases spanning the gap. This chain's CDR3 is CASSLTTLDEQFF. DNA for the CDR3: TGTGCCAGCAGCCTTACTACCCTCGATGAGCAGTTCTTC.

CDR3 amino acids: CASSFGQGSYEQYF. The CDR3 coding sequence is TGTGCCAGCAGCTTCGGACAGGGCTCCTACGAGCAGTACTTC. The chain recombines TRBV5-6 with TRBJ2-7; 8 bases fit TRBD1. Germline V lookup: CDR1 SGHDT, CDR2 YYEEEE. J lost 0 bases, V lost 2 bases, and 1 base had no gene match. The CDR3 extends over 14 amino acids.

This clonotype appeared many times. The chain recombines TRBV24-1 with TRBJ1-1; D may be TRBD1 (5 bases). This CDR3 has 12 residues. V gave up 10 bases and J gave up 3 bases, with 11 bases separating them. Germline V gene sequence: CDR1 KGHDR, CDR2 SFDVKD. CDR3 sequence reads: CATPTGDTEAFF. CDR3 bases: TGTGCCACTCCAACAGGCGACACTGAAGCTTTCTTT.

The genes are TRBV11-3 and TRBJ1-6; the match to TRBD1 covers 9 bases. The CDR3 extends over 16 amino acids. The germline V gene has CDR1 SGHNT and CDR2 YENEEA. The J segment lost 9 bases and the V segment lost 5 bases, leaving 11 bases of the junction unmatched. CDR3 amino acids: CASSPRGTGSSSPLHF. CDR3 coding DNA: TGTGCCAGCAGCCCTCGCGGGACAGGGTCAAGTTCACCCCTCCACTTT.